This T cell receptor beta chain emerged from a study of blood T cell repertoires in COVID-19. Generated by immunoSEQ multiplex PCR, the TCRdb table keeps only in-frame clones and is missing some. Of around 390,000 clones in the sample, just under 90% were seen once. With 4 bases removed from V and 6 bases from J, the gap between germline ends came to 19 bases. The CDR3 has 15 residues. CDR1 and CDR2 (germline): MNHEY, SVGAGI. Only one count was recorded for this clone. The V call is TRBV6-5, the J call TRBJ2-7, with D perhaps matching TRBD1 (6 bases). This clonotype was sampled from a woman in her forties or fifties who had recovered from COVID-19. Sequencing was carried out using PBMCs or T cells enriched from blood (not recorded which). CDR3 in DNA: TGTGCCAGCAGTTCTTTTGACAGGCCCCGGAGCGAGCAGTACTTC. It translates to CASSSFDRPRSEQYF.